Only one count was recorded for the clone carrying this T cell receptor (beta chain). This specimen comes from a study of blood T cell repertoires in COVID-19. There are 13 residues in the CDR3. Looked up from germline, CDR1 is GTSNPN and CDR2 is SVGIG (reference sequence). V dropped 3 bases and J dropped 7 bases, with 13 bases sitting between them. The data were produced by immunoSEQ multiplex PCR, yet TCRdb's version contains in-frame clones alone and is incomplete. The sample lists 95,000 to 150,000 clones; approximately 70% were seen once. The chain recombines TRBV30 with TRBJ1-5; perhaps TRBD1 as D (5 bases). Sequences were obtained from peripheral blood. The TCR comes from a human donor with acute or convalescent COVID-19. The donor label of this sample is uncertain. The CDR3 region has the DNA TGTGCCTGGAGCCTCAGGGATGGGCAGCCCCAGCATTTT. The encoded protein is CAWSLRDGQPQHF.